The rows below give T cell receptor beta chains drawn from one sample of a study of blood T cell repertoires in COVID-19. This table comes from immunoSEQ multiplex PCR, and its TCRdb copy is limited to in-frame clones, with some not included. This sample has approximately 30,000 clones; less than 85% occur once, and the top ten carry roughly 15%. The sequenced sample was peripheral blood. Receptors were obtained from a human donor with acute or convalescent COVID-19. The donor label of this sample is uncertain. Both conserved end residues are part of each CDR3. The D gene is left open where the match is weak. Only some rows state a clone size, as once, few, many or a class for expanded clones.

v_call,j_call,clone_size,d_call,cdr3_aa,cdr3_nt
TRBV24-1,TRBJ2-1,once,TRBD2,CATSDWTSGNKNEQFF,TGTGCCACCAGTGACTGGACTAGCGGGAATAAGAATGAGCAGTTCTTC
TRBV10-3,TRBJ1-2,.,.,CAIRGEANYGYTF,TGTGCCATCAGGGGAGAAGCGAACTATGGCTACACCTTC
TRBV6-5,TRBJ2-5,.,TRBD1,CASSYDPGGTQYF,TGTGCCAGCAGTTACGACCCAGGGGGGACCCAGTACTTC
TRBV7-2,TRBJ1-1,.,.,CASRLMGGENTEAFF,TGTGCCAGCAGGCTCATGGGCGGGGAGAACACTGAAGCTTTCTTT
TRBV19,TRBJ1-2,.,.,CASSTYYGYTF,TGTGCCAGTAGCACATACTATGGCTACACCTTC
TRBV9,TRBJ2-1,.,TRBD2,CASTGTSGRNQFF,TGTGCCAGCACCGGGACTAGCGGGAGGAACCAGTTCTTC
TRBV6-5,TRBJ1-1,.,TRBD1,CASSPAGQTNTEAFF,TGTGCCAGCAGTCCCGCGGGACAGACTAACACTGAAGCTTTCTTT
TRBV18,TRBJ1-3,.,.,CASSPGHNSGNTIYF,TGTGCCAGCTCACCGGGACACAACTCTGGAAACACCATATATTTT
TRBV11-2,TRBJ1-1,.,.,CASRLRGTEAFF,TGTGCCAGCAGATTAAGAGGGACTGAAGCTTTCTTT
TRBV5-1,TRBJ2-3,.,TRBD2,CASSLEGTSGSTDTQYF,TGCGCCAGCAGCTTGGAAGGGACTAGCGGTAGCACAGATACGCAGTATTTT